The 13 T cell receptor beta chains presented below share a single source sample, sequenced in a study of a mutant IDH1 vaccine in newly diagnosed glioma. Method: immunoSEQ multiplex PCR; TCRdb's copy keeps in-frame clones and lacks some. This table has tens of thousands of clones, 80% to 90% appearing once. Antigens of these TCRs are unknown. As to time point: week 35, safety follow-up. Topical imiquimod accompanied each vaccine dose, which consisted of 300 ug of mutant IDH1 20-mer peptide. The specimen comprised PBMCs, sampled from a glioma patient whose treatment included an IDH1 peptide vaccine. The receptors here all came from a man aged 25-45 years with glioma.

The chain carries TRBV5-5 and TRBJ1-5; tentative D call: TRBD1 (6 bases). The CDR3 covers 15 residues. The germline V gene encodes CDR1 SGHKS and CDR2 YYEKEE (reference sequence). V lost 0 bases, J lost 3 bases, and 10 bases lay in between. The CDR3 protein is CASSLATGLNQPQHF. DNA of the CDR3: TGTGCCAGCAGCTTGGCCACAGGGCTCAATCAGCCCCAGCATTTT.

This clone was seen only a few times. V and J are TRBV4-1 and TRBJ2-7, with no clear D. The germline V gene has CDR1 MGHRA and CDR2 YSYEKL. The CDR3 loop spans 13 amino acids. Trimming stripped 1 base from V and 5 bases from J, with 9 bases between. CDR3 coding DNA: TGCGCCAGCAGCCAAGTATTAGGGAACGAGCAGTACTTC. As protein: CASSQVLGNEQYF.

The chain couples TRBV18 to TRBJ1-2; 7 bases align to TRBD1. Germline assignment: CDR1 KGHSH and CDR2 LQKENI. The CDR3 is 15 residues long. V lost 3 bases and J lost 5; bases outside the gene matches: 9. This CDR3 is CASSPARGGLYGYTF. CDR3 bases: TGTGCCAGCTCACCTGCGAGAGGGGGCTTGTATGGCTACACCTTC.

The chain has TRBV7-9 and TRBJ2-7; the match to TRBD1 covers 7 bases. The CDR3 has 14 residues. Germline values: CDR1 SEHNR, CDR2 FQNEAQ (reference sequence). The V gene end was trimmed by 5 bases and the J gene end by 3 bases; junction bases not matched to a gene: 7. The CDR3 spells CASSARDRVYEQYF. The CDR3, as DNA: TGTGCCAGCAGCGCCCGGGACAGAGTCTACGAGCAGTACTTC.

The V and J genes are TRBV2 and TRBJ2-1; D is uncertain. The germline V gene has CDR1 SNHLY and CDR2 FYNNEI. The CDR3 length is 16 residues. The V and J ends lost 3 bases and 2 bases respectively, with 14 bases between them. The CDR3 nucleotides are TGTGCCAGCAGTGATTATCACAAAAACCCCTACAATGAGCAGTTCTTC. Translated: CASSDYHKNPYNEQFF.

The chain employs TRBV11-2 and TRBJ2-2, with 9 bases that match TRBD2. Germline V lookup: CDR1 SGHAT, CDR2 FQNNGV. CDR3 size: 15 residues. After removal of 4 bases from V and 5 bases from J, the junction contained 5 bases not matched to a gene. CDR3 region: CASSSAGGATGELFF. For the CDR3, the DNA is TGTGCCAGCAGCTCCGCGGGGGGGGCAACCGGGGAGCTGTTTTTT.

V is TRBV7-9 and J is TRBJ1-1; D is uncertain. CDR1 and CDR2 (germline): SEHNR, FQNEAQ (reference sequence). The CDR3 sequence is 14 residues long. V was shortened by 1 base and J by 1 base, with 7 bases between the two germline ends. The CDR3 here is CASSLGVGNTEAFF. Here the CDR3 DNA reads TGTGCCAGCAGCTTAGGGGTGGGGAACACTGAAGCTTTCTTT.

The chain has TRBV7-9 and TRBJ1-4; 8 positions match TRBD1. Losses at the gene ends were 4 bases for V and 3 bases for J; bases not matched to a gene: 4. CDR1 is SEHNR and CDR2 is FQNEAQ in the germline V gene (reference sequence). The CDR3 extends over 15 amino acids. In DNA, the CDR3 is TGTGCCAGCAGCTACGGGGACAGGTCTAATGAAAAACTGTTTTTT. Translating gives CASSYGDRSNEKLFF.

The V and J genes are TRBV18 and TRBJ2-5, with D uncertain. The CDR3 is made up of 13 amino acids. Germline V gene data show CDR1 as KGHSH and CDR2 as LQKENI. Trimming pared 0 bases from V and 2 bases from J, leaving 4 bases between. CDR3 sequence reads: CASSPPGQETQYF. The DNA of the CDR3 is TGTGCCAGCTCACCACCGGGGCAAGAGACCCAGTACTTC.

The V and J genes are TRBV28 and TRBJ1-1; D perhaps matches TRBD1 (6 bases). V lost 6 bases and J lost 1, with 15 bases in between. Germline-derived CDR1 and CDR2 are MDHEN and SYDVKM. The CDR3 extends over 15 amino acids. The CDR3 region is CASSQQGTWNTEAFF. The CDR3 region has the DNA TGTGCCAGCAGCCAACAGGGTACTTGGAACACTGAAGCTTTCTTT. Together with reference TRBV28 and TRBJ1-1, the CDR3 gives the full variable domain: DVKVTQSSRYLVKRTGEKVFLECVQDMDHENMFWYRQDPGLGLRLIYFSYDVKMKEKGDIPEGYSVSREKKERFSLILESASTNQTSMYLCASSQQGTWNTEAFFGQGTRLTVV.

This chain uses TRBV18 with TRBJ2-2; the D is unclear. Trimming left V 2 bases short and J 4 bases short, with 17 bases between. Germline CDR1 KGHSH, CDR2 LQKENI. The CDR3 has 17 residues. The CDR3 bases are TGTGCCAGCTCACCATTTGATGCAGGTCTCGGCACCGGGGAGCTGTTTTTT. It translates to CASSPFDAGLGTGELFF.

The V and J genes are TRBV6-1 and TRBJ1-6; D is undetermined. This CDR3 has 12 amino acids. Trimming cost V 7 bases and J 7 bases, with 8 bases left between them. Per germline, CDR1 MNHNS and CDR2 SASEGT. This CDR3 is CASIGRNSPLHF. The DNA of the CDR3 is TGTGCCAGCATAGGTCGCAATTCACCCCTCCACTTT.

V usage is TRBV19 and J usage is TRBJ1-2; tentatively, D is TRBD1 (6 bases). Trimming pared 5 bases from V and 4 bases from J, leaving 14 bases between. The germline gives CDR1 LNHDA, CDR2 SQIVND (reference sequence). CDR3 length: 14 residues. In nucleotides, the CDR3 is TGTGCCAGTAGTTGGGGTCAGGGGAGCTATGGCTACACCTTC. This gives the protein CASSWGQGSYGYTF.